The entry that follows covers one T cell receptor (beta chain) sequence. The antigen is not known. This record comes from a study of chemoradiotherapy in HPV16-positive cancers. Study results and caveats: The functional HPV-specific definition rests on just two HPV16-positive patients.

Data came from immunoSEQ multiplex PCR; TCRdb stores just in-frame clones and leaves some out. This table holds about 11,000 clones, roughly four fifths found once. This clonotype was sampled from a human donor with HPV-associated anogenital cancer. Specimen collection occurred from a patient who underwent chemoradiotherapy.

This CDR3 reads CASSVELAGPYEQYF. DNA of the CDR3: TGTGCCAGCAGCGTAGAACTAGCGGGCCCCTACGAGCAGTACTTC. The V call is TRBV9, the J call TRBJ2-7; 9 bases align to TRBD2. J gave up 2 bases and V 0 bases, and 3 bases lay outside the gene matches. In germline, CDR1 is SGDLS, CDR2 YYNGEE. The CDR3 is 15 amino acids.